This entry features one TCR beta chain sequence. Its antigen is unknown. One base away there is no much larger clone; base qualities are not given. This specimen comes from a study of T cells in tuberculosis (dated by TCRdb to between 2018 and 2020). Concerning the study at large: In the study, CD1B tetramers and high-throughput TCR immunosequencing were combined to characterize T cells specific for the mycobacterial lipid antigen glucose monomycolate (GMM). IGRA-negative adolescents, IGRA-positive adolescents with latent tuberculosis and adults with active tuberculosis, ten per group, were compared in a South African clinical cohort. PBMC from active tuberculosis patients were archived either before standard anti-tuberculosis treatment began or within 7 days of the start of that treatment. Paper-wide results and their limitations: The smaller NN-distances in active tuberculosis patients were driven in part by shorter CDR3-alpha lengths, while the difference seen for TCR-beta was not statistically significant. Which clinical samples got chosen depended on the availability of cryopreserved specimens, and the active tuberculosis cases were adults, whereas the controls were adolescents. Compared with IGRA-negative controls, TCR-alpha repertoires from active tuberculosis had smaller mean NN-distances to GMM-specific TCRs, which suggests that these TCRs underwent clonal expansion. A classifier using the diverse GMM-specific repertoire reached about 90% accuracy (AUROC around 0.91), compared with over 60% accuracy using GEM motif frequencies.

The immunoSEQ multiplex PCR assay was used to generate TCR libraries, with TCR-beta and/or TCR-alpha/delta assays applied to each sample. The amplified TCR libraries were sequenced on the Illumina high-throughput platform. The study's processing was this. Clustering and dimensionality reduction were performed using pairwise TCRdist distances among GMM-specific receptors from ex vivo sorted or in vitro expanded T cells. Each clinical repertoire received a mean NN-distance score, defined as the average TCRdist to the nearest 10% of tetramer-positive reference sequences. GEM TCR motif frequency was calculated as the fraction of unique TCRs that matched known GEM sequences in V/J usage and CDR3 length. Active tuberculosis was classified by linear discriminant analysis with leave-one-out cross-validation, implemented in scikit-learn. This is the immuneACCESS table as TCRdb keeps it, with only in-frame sequences that have V and J called. A part of the clones is gone; compared with another copy, unresolved V genes explain less than half, and the rest is unexplained. The DNA was the basis for D and trimming; V, J and clone size are from that table. The sample data list approximately 49,000 clones, and 90% to 95% of these were observed just once. About 1.3% of the sample is held by the ten biggest clonotypes.

Sample time point, as interpreted from the label and publication: new active TB diagnosis, blood taken before or within 7 days of starting treatment. The active tuberculosis patients were newly diagnosed, HIV-seronegative South African adults aged 18 years or older. Confirmation of active tuberculosis was based on positive sputum smear microscopy and/or a positive M. tuberculosis culture. Immunosequencing was performed on unsorted cryopreserved PBMC and covered around 94,000 T cells per clinical donor on average. The germline V gene supplies CDR1 SGHAT and CDR2 FQNNGV. Deletion took 5 bases off V and 3 bases off J, with a span of 14 bases between the germline ends. The CDR3 goes from the cysteine to the phenylalanine over 14 residues. CDR3 DNA is the only sequence kept; it has 42 bases, read in frame from the first base.

Sequenced here: PBMCs, sampled at tuberculosis diagnosis. The chain is assembled from TRBV11-2 and TRBJ2-7; matching of 7 bases hints at TRBD1 as the D gene. The sequence was obtained from an adult with tuberculosis. The DNA sequence follows: TGTGCCAGCAGCGCTTACAGGGGAGGCTACGAGCAGTACTTC. The resulting protein is CASSAYRGGYEQYF. With the rest looked up from the reference TRBV11-2 and TRBJ2-7 genes rather than sequenced, the full variable domain is EAGVAQSPRYKIIEKRQSVAFWCNPISGHATLYWYQQILGQGPKLLIQFQNNGVVDDSQLPKDRFSAERLKGVDSTLKIQPAKLEDSAVYLCASSAYRGGYEQYFGPGTRLTVT.